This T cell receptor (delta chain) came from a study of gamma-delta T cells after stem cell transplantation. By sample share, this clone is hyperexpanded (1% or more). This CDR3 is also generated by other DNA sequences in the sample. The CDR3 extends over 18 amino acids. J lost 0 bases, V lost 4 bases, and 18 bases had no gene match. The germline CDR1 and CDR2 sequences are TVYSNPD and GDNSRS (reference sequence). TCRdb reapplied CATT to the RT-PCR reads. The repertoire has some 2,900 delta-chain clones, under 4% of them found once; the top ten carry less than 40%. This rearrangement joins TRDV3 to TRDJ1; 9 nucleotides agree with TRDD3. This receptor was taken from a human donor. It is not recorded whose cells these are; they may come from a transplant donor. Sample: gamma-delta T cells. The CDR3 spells CACLLRGMGDNYTDKLIF. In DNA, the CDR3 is TGTGCCTGTCTCCTACGGGGGATGGGGGATAACTACACCGATAAACTCATCTTT.